Sequencing of this TCR beta chain was carried out in a study of T cell responses to AZD1222 COVID-19 vaccine (dated by TCRdb to 2020 to 2023). A note on the overall study: TCR sequencing was performed for approximately 240 trial participants, of whom 207 were given two doses of AZD1222 and some 26 were given two doses of MenACWY control vaccine. Trial participants were enrolled by age into 18-55, 56-69 and 70-plus year subgroups, with roughly 160, 29 and 62 TCR-sequenced participants respectively. The investigation overall reported the following: After two AZD1222 doses, spike-specific TCR breadth and depth were significantly higher than at day 0 and than in MenACWY recipients. Vaccine-associated CD4 TCRs spanned the whole spike protein, with dominant responses in regions 160-218 and 743-854. Most participants were white British and females outnumbered males, and the authors suggested that clonal diversity may have been underestimated. The 56-69-year group was small, and its depth increase did not reach significance, likely because of low power. Conclusions about previously exposed vaccinees are limited, since just 6 or 7 AZD1222 recipients were seropositive for SARS-CoV-2 at baseline. Reportedly, almost half of the unique spike-specific TCRs recognized epitopes lying outside the regions that are mutated in the B.1.351 and B.1.1.7 variants. Because no samples from the day 14 peak response were available, repertoires could be characterized only after the peak T cell response.

The CDR3 contains 15 residues, cysteine and phenylalanine counted. This entry keeps only the CDR3 DNA: 45 bases, framed from base 1. V is pared back by 3 bases and J by 8 bases, with 17 bases lying between the germline termini. In the germline V gene, CDR1 corresponds to MDHEN and CDR2 to SYDVKM. In light of the paper, this sample's time point label describes: about 28 days (+/-7) after the second vaccine dose. The label giving this sample's treatment or condition can be read as: meningococcal conjugate vaccine given as trial control. Samples from vaccinated people were obtained from the UK trials COV001 and COV002, which included a single-blind randomized controlled phase 2/3 trial of AZD1222 (ChAdOx1 nCoV-19) in healthy adults. For TCRbeta chain sequencing, PBMC samples from trial participants were taken at day 0 and at day 28 after the second dose. Notes on this clone: Its antigen remains undetermined. Per-nucleotide qualities are absent, and no much larger clonotype sits a single base away.

The CDR3 regions of human TCRbeta chains were analyzed by immunosequencing. The study's processing was this. TCRs in the repertoires were matched against a reference library of SARS-CoV-2-specific TCRs that had been generated with the MIRA antigen-specificity platform. Breadth was defined as the fraction of unique TCRs that were SARS-CoV-2-associated, and depth was defined as the fraction of total T cells that were SARS-CoV-2-associated. Using the MIRA data, each spike-specific TCR was assigned both to the spike region to which the TCR was reactive and to a CD4 or CD8 class. Log10-transformed breadth and depth values were compared by one-way ANOVA with Sidak's multiple comparisons tests. This is the immuneACCESS table as TCRdb keeps it, with only in-frame sequences that have V and J called. A part of the clones is gone; compared with another copy, unresolved V genes explain less than half, and the rest is unexplained. The DNA was the basis for D and trimming; V, J and clone size are from that table. Counted in this sample were 100,000 to 150,000 clones; 85% of them appeared once. Under 8% of the sample is held by the ten biggest clonotypes.

The sequence is built from TRBV28 and TRBJ1-3, with TRBD1 as a weak D call on 6 bases. The sample consisted of peripheral blood, taken 28 days after the second dose of the MenACWY control vaccine. This sequence originates from an adult who received the MenACWY meningococcal vaccine as a control. This receptor has the CDR3 CASSLLGGRGDTIYF. The DNA sequence is given as TGTGCCAGCAGTTTGCTCGGGGGGCGAGGGGACACCATATATTTT.